One sample yielded the 10 T cell receptor beta chains listed below, sequenced in a study of shared clonotypes between healthy human individuals. Profiled with immunoSEQ multiplex PCR; TCRdb holds only in-frame clones, not every one. The top ten hold roughly 0.14% of the sample, which has roughly 2.5 million clones, around nine tenths seen once. Sequences were obtained from naive CD4+ T cells sorted from blood. This sample's subset: CD45RA+ positively selected. The receptors come from a man aged 18 to 29 in good health.

Concerning this clone: The same CDR3 can be traced to other DNA sequences in this sample. This chain joins TRBV5-1 and TRBJ2-1; D possibly matches TRBD1 or TRBD2 (6 bases each). V lost 0 bases, J lost 3 bases, and 10 bases lay in between. Germline CDR1 SGHRS, CDR2 YFSETQ. This CDR3 has 15 amino acids. This CDR3 reads CASSLEGGVYNEQFF. The CDR3 nucleotides read TGCGCCAGCAGCTTGGAGGGGGGAGTCTACAATGAGCAGTTCTTC.

This clone showed up just once. The genes are TRBV7-9 and TRBJ1-4; the D is unclear. CDR3 length: 14 residues. Trimming took off 2 bases at V and 8 bases at J, with 12 bases between the two ends. Germline CDR1 reads SEHNR; CDR2 reads FQNEAQ (reference sequence). The CDR3 DNA reads TGTGCCAGCAGCTTAACCCCGGACGGGGAAAAACTGTTTTTT. Amino acid sequence: CASSLTPDGEKLFF.

The V gene is TRBV13, the J gene TRBJ2-7; 11 bases align to TRBD2. This CDR3 spans 14 amino acids. V lost 5 bases, J lost 2 bases, and 2 bases stayed unmatched. CDR1 PRHDT and CDR2 FYEKMQ come from the germline V gene (reference sequence). DNA of the CDR3: TGTGCCAGCAGCCGACTAGCGGGAACCTACGAGCAGTACTTC. Protein product: CASSRLAGTYEQYF.

This chain links TRBV15 with TRBJ1-6; possibly TRBD1 for D (6 bases). The germline V gene has CDR1 LNHNV and CDR2 YYDKDF (reference sequence). The CDR3 length is 18 residues. V dropped 1 base and J dropped 0 bases, with 13 bases sitting between them. This CDR3 reads CATSRGEGGFSYNSPLHF. The CDR3 nucleotides are TGTGCCACCAGCAGAGGTGAGGGGGGATTCTCCTATAATTCACCCCTCCACTTT.

This rearrangement joins TRBV5-4 to TRBJ2-1; D may match TRBD1 or TRBD2 (5 bases each). Deletions cut 4 bases from V and 5 bases from J, with 13 bases between. CDR3 length equals 14 residues. In germline, CDR1 is SGHNT, CDR2 YYREEE (reference sequence). CDR3 in amino acids: CASSPARDHNEQFF. DNA for the CDR3: TGTGCCAGCAGCCCCGCCAGGGACCACAATGAGCAGTTCTTC.

The V gene is TRBV19, the J gene TRBJ2-1, with TRBD2 matching 9 bases. The CDR3 spans 14 residues. Germline trimming cut 4 bases from V and 6 bases from J; bases unmatched to any gene: 4. Looked up from germline, CDR1 is LNHDA and CDR2 is SQIVND (reference sequence). The CDR3 nucleotides read TGTGCCAGTAGTACTACGACTAGCGGCAATGAGCAGTTCTTC. It codes for CASSTTTSGNEQFF.

The gene calls are TRBV25-1 and TRBJ2-3; D gene ambiguous. The CDR3 spans 13 residues. The V gene lost 1 base and the J gene lost 4 bases, with 6 bases spanning the gap. Germline V gene lookup returns CDR1 MGHDK and CDR2 SYGVNS. CDR3 coding DNA: TGTGCCAGCAGTGAATTAGGAGCAGATACGCAGTATTTT. This gives the protein CASSELGADTQYF.

This rearrangement joins TRBV14 to TRBJ2-3; D is ambiguous. Looked up from germline, CDR1 is SGHDN and CDR2 is FVKESK. Trimming pared 9 bases from V and 6 bases from J, leaving 10 bases between. The length of the CDR3 is 11 residues. CDR3 in amino acids: CASSNSDTQYF. The CDR3 DNA is TGTGCCAGTAGCAATTCGGATACGCAGTATTTT. The whole variable domain, remainder taken from reference TRBV14 and TRBJ2-3, is EAGVTQFPSHSVIEKGQTVTLRCDPISGHDNLYWYRRVMGKEIKFLLHFVKESKQDESGMPNNRFLAERTGGTYSTLKVQPAELEDSGVYFCASSNSDTQYFGPGTRLTVL.

This chain uses TRBV15 with TRBJ1-2; a weak D match, TRBD1 (6 bases). CDR1 is LNHNV and CDR2 is YYDKDF in the germline V gene (reference sequence). Trimming left V 4 bases short and J 6 bases short, with 12 bases between. The CDR3 runs to 13 residues. The chain's CDR3 is CATSMWDTHGYTF. As DNA, the CDR3 is TGTGCCACCAGCATGTGGGACACCCATGGCTACACCTTC. Supplemented by reference TRBV15 and TRBJ1-2, the full variable domain reads DAMVIQNPRYQVTQFGKPVTLSCSQTLNHNVMYWYQQKSSQAPKLLFHYYDKDFNNEADTPDNFQSRRPNTSFCFLDIRSPGLGDTAMYLCATSMWDTHGYTFGSGTRLTVV.

The chain carries TRBV27 and TRBJ2-7; perhaps TRBD1 as D (5 bases). V was pared by 4 bases and J by 5 bases, with 18 bases between. The CDR3 runs 15 residues. The germline V gene encodes CDR1 MNHEY and CDR2 SMNVEV (reference sequence). The CDR3 sequence: CASSYRQLGLDEQYF. The CDR3 DNA reads TGTGCCAGCAGTTATCGACAGCTTGGGCTTGACGAGCAGTACTTC.